Reported below is one T cell receptor (beta chain). A junction boundary mismatches the germline segment, possibly from a read error. TCRdb processed the PCR reads anew with MiXCR; each CDR3 protein has one entry. The data show about half a million distinct CDR3 sequences, about a fifth seen once. This entry is derived from a study of molecular identifiers for immune sequencing clone quantification. For naive CD8 T cells, sorting used the CD8+CD4-CCR7+CD45RA+ phenotype. Sequenced material: naive CD8+ T cells from blood, with Jurkat cell RNA spiked in. As to subset: FACS-sorted CD8+CD4-CCR7+CD45RA+ naive T cells. The TCR comes from a human donor in good health. Some libraries in this study had Jurkat cell RNA spiked in.

The CDR3 loop is CAGSLSNEQFF. The DNA of the CDR3 is TGCGCCGGCAGCTTGTCCAATGAGCAGTTCTTC. The gene calls are TRBV5-1 and TRBJ2-1; D gene ambiguous. CDR1 is SGHRS, CDR2 YFSETQ, per germline. CDR3 length: 11 amino acids.